The 12 T cell receptor beta chains listed next were all sequenced from one sample in a study of blood T cell repertoires in COVID-19. Sequencing used immunoSEQ multiplex PCR; TCRdb keeps in-frame clones, though not all of them. This sample carries about 120,000 clones, 75% to 85% of them seen once, and the ten largest clones take over 10%. Sequenced material: peripheral blood. Receptors were obtained from a human donor in a cohort sampled during active COVID-19.

The table lists this clone with a count of one. The V gene is TRBV12-3 or TRBV12-4, the J gene TRBJ1-2; 8 bases align to TRBD1. Losses at the gene ends were 8 bases for V and 4 bases for J; bases not matched to a gene: 6. The CDR3 is made up of 13 amino acids. CDR3 in DNA: TGTGCCAGCGGGGGGACAGGCGCCTATGGCTACACCTTC. Its translation is CASGGTGAYGYTF.

This chain links TRBV3-1 (or the pseudogene TRBV3-2) with TRBJ2-3; 8 bases are shared with TRBD2. The germline V gene has CDR1 LGHDT and CDR2 YNNKEL (reference sequence). The CDR3 length is 16 residues. After removal of 0 bases from V and 2 bases from J, the junction contained 4 bases not matched to a gene. The CDR3 DNA reads as TGTGCCAGCAGCCAAGATCGCGGGGGGTACACAGATACGCAGTATTTT. It yields the protein CASSQDRGGYTDTQYF.

This rearrangement joins TRBV5-1 to TRBJ1-1; D gene ambiguous. CDR1 is SGHRS and CDR2 is YFSETQ in the germline V gene. This CDR3 contains 14 residues. Trimming stripped 2 bases from V and 0 bases from J, with 8 bases between. CDR3 sequence: CASSFGEVNTEAFF. In DNA, the CDR3 is TGCGCCAGCAGCTTCGGGGAGGTGAACACTGAAGCTTTCTTT.

The CDR3 DNA follows: TGTGCCAGCTCACCGCAACAGGGACGGGACTATGGCTACACCTTC. Translating it yields CASSPQQGRDYGYTF. This rearrangement joins TRBV18 to TRBJ1-2; D is perhaps TRBD1 (6 bases). V lost 3 bases and J 3 bases, leaving 14 bases between the germline ends. The CDR3 loop spans 15 amino acids. Germline CDR1 and CDR2: KGHSH and LQKENI.

This CDR3 is CASSQGFGGELFF. CDR3 nucleotide sequence: TGTGCCAGCAGCCAAGGGTTCGGCGGGGAGCTGTTTTTT. The chain joins TRBV3-1 (or the pseudogene TRBV3-2) to TRBJ2-2; D uncertain. The germline gives CDR1 LGHDT, CDR2 YNNKEL (reference sequence). V lost 1 base to trimming and J lost 7 bases, with 7 bases between them. This CDR3 is built from 13 residues.

This chain joins TRBV10-2 and TRBJ2-5; 11 bases agree with TRBD2. V was clipped by 3 bases and J by 7 bases; unmatched bases: 1. Looked up from germline, CDR1 is WSHSY and CDR2 is SAAADI. The CDR3 has 13 residues. The CDR3 DNA follows: TGCGCCAGCAGTGACCTAGCGGGGGGGACCCAGTACTTC. Protein product: CASSDLAGGTQYF.

The chain recombines TRBV19 with TRBJ1-2, with 10 bases fitting TRBD1. Germline-derived CDR1 and CDR2 are LNHDA and SQIVND (reference sequence). V lost 7 bases and J lost 10; bases outside the gene matches: 9. There are 13 residues in the CDR3. The CDR3 DNA is TGTGCCAGTACGACAGGGGGCATCTCGTACTACACCTTC. Translating gives CASTTGGISYYTF.

The V call is TRBV5-8, the J call TRBJ2-7; 9 nucleotides agree with TRBD1. The CDR3 is 15 residues long. V lost 0 bases to trimming and J lost 9 bases; unmatched junction nucleotides: 10. Looked up from germline, CDR1 is SGHTS and CDR2 is YDEGEE. Here the CDR3 DNA reads TGTGCCAGCAGCTTGGATTACAGGGGGCAAAAGCGGCAGTACTTC. Its translation is CASSLDYRGQKRQYF. The full variable domain, completed using reference TRBV5-8 and TRBJ2-7, is EAGVTQSPTHLIKTRGQQATLRCSPISGHTSVYWYQQALGLGLQFLLWYDEGEERNRGNFPPRFSGRQFPNYSSELNVNALELEDSALYLCASSLDYRGQKRQYFGPGTRLTVT.

This chain joins TRBV7-2 and TRBJ1-2, with D perhaps matching TRBD1 (6 bases). The CDR3 loop spans 16 amino acids. V was clipped by 3 bases and J by 1 base, with 15 bases between them. CDR1 is SGHTA, CDR2 FQGNSA, per germline. This CDR3 reads CASSLDRSFVNYGYTF. The CDR3 region has the DNA TGTGCCAGCAGCTTGGACAGATCCTTTGTTAACTATGGCTACACCTTC.

The V call is TRBV7-2, the J call TRBJ2-5, with a weak D call TRBD2 (5 bases). The CDR3 totals 13 residues. V was trimmed by 5 bases and J by 1 base, leaving 8 bases between them. Germline values: CDR1 SGHTA, CDR2 FQGNSA. In nucleotides, the CDR3 is TGTGCCAGCAGCCGACTATTCCAAGAGACCCAGTACTTC. Residues: CASSRLFQETQYF. Full variable domain (outside the CDR3, taken from reference TRBV7-2 and TRBJ2-5): GAGVSQSPSNKVTEKGKDVELRCDPISGHTALYWYRQSLGQGLEFLIYFQGNSAPDKSGLPSDRFSAERTGGSVSTLTIQRTQQEDSAVYLCASSRLFQETQYFGPGTRLLVL.

The V and J genes are TRBV2 and TRBJ2-7, with 8 bases fitting TRBD1. Germline V gene lookup returns CDR1 SNHLY and CDR2 FYNNEI. The CDR3 contains 15 residues. Trimming removed 0 bases from V and 3 bases from J; junction bases left unmatched: 4. The CDR3 DNA sequence: TGTGCCAGCAGTGAAGCGCGGACAGGGTACTACGAGCAGTACTTC. Amino acid sequence: CASSEARTGYYEQYF.

The rearrangement links TRBV5-1 to TRBJ1-1, with 8 nucleotides matching TRBD1. V shed 5 bases, J shed 11 bases, and the junction held 11 bases outside the gene matches. CDR1 SGHRS and CDR2 YFSETQ come from the germline V gene. The length of the CDR3 is 13 residues. In nucleotides, the CDR3 is TGCGCCAGCAGTTCAGGGGGCGAGGCCCGGGCTTTCTTT. Translation gives CASSSGGEARAFF.